This entry concerns a single TCR beta chain. CDR3 length: 16 amino acids. Germline V gene lookup returns CDR1 SGHTA and CDR2 FQGTGA. V shed 5 bases and J shed 0 bases, with 15 bases lying between them. The repertoire was sequenced with immunoSEQ multiplex PCR; TCRdb's copy has only in-frame clones and lacks some. The sample has a few hundred thousand clones, about 91% seen once. This sample was included in a study of blood T cell repertoires in COVID-19. The sequencing sample was made of PBMCs or T cells enriched from blood (not recorded which). The genes are TRBV7-3 and TRBJ2-3; TRBD2 might be the D (6 bases). The source of this sequence is a woman between 18 and 29 years old who had recovered from COVID-19. The CDR3 here is CASSLNSGASTDTQYF. The CDR3 bases are TGTGCCAGCAGCCTGAATAGCGGAGCTAGCACAGATACGCAGTATTTT.